These 16 T cell receptor beta chains were all obtained from the same sample, sequenced in a study of cytomegalovirus exposure and HLA in healthy donors. Clones were sequenced by immunoSEQ multiplex PCR, and TCRdb holds only the in-frame ones, with some missing. The sample contains about 100,000 clones, more than 90% of which appear only once. Sequences were obtained from PBMCs. The receptors derive from a woman aged 18-29 years in good health and CMV-seronegative.

This chain joins TRBV14 and TRBJ1-1, with D tentatively TRBD1 (5 bases). The CDR3 is 14 amino acids. CDR1 and CDR2 (germline): SGHDN, FVKESK. Trimming cost V 1 base and J 7 bases, with 13 bases left between them. The CDR3 protein is CASSQVGDGGEAFF. The CDR3 DNA reads TGTGCCAGCAGCCAAGTAGGAGACGGGGGTGAAGCTTTCTTT.

The chain employs TRBV18 and TRBJ1-6; TRBD1 matches at 7 bases. The CDR3 covers 14 residues. The V gene's germline CDR1 is KGHSH and CDR2 LQKENI. Losses at the gene ends were 4 bases for V and 7 bases for J; bases not matched to a gene: 4. CDR3 protein: CASSQGARNSPLHF. As DNA, the CDR3 is TGTGCCAGCTCACAGGGGGCGAGGAATTCACCCCTCCACTTT.

The V and J genes are TRBV2 and TRBJ2-2; D gene ambiguous. The CDR3 loop spans 14 amino acids. The germline CDR1 and CDR2 sequences are SNHLY and FYNNEI. Trimming removed 6 bases at V and 6 bases at J, with 14 bases between. CDR3 DNA: TGTGCCAGCAGGCACCGGGTCGTCGCCGGGGAGCTGTTTTTT. Its protein product is CASRHRVVAGELFF.

This chain joins TRBV5-6 and TRBJ1-1; no clear D gene. This CDR3 spans 15 amino acids. V was clipped by 2 bases and J by 5 bases, with 16 bases between them. Germline V gene data show CDR1 as SGHDT and CDR2 as YYEEEE. The chain's CDR3 is CASSLRIGFGTEAFF. As DNA, the CDR3 is TGTGCCAGCAGCTTACGTATCGGGTTCGGGACTGAAGCTTTCTTT. Supplemented by reference TRBV5-6 and TRBJ1-1, the full variable domain reads DAGVTQSPTHLIKTRGQQVTLRCSPKSGHDTVSWYQQALGQGPQFIFQYYEEEERQRGNFPDRFSGHQFPNYSSELNVNALLLGDSALYLCASSLRIGFGTEAFFGQGTRLTVV.

The chain carries TRBV12-5 and TRBJ2-1, with TRBD1 identical over 9 bases. V gave up 6 bases and J gave up 3 bases; unmatched junction bases: 6. CDR3 length: 15 residues. Germline-derived CDR1 and CDR2 are LGHNT and FRNRAP. The CDR3 is CASGRDRGGYNEQFF. For the CDR3, the DNA is TGTGCTAGTGGCCGAGACAGGGGGGGCTACAATGAGCAGTTCTTC.

The chain links TRBV2 to TRBJ2-5; 9 bases map to TRBD1. The CDR3 is 16 amino acids. The V segment lost 6 bases and the J segment 4 bases; nucleotides outside the gene matches: 12. CDR1 and CDR2 (germline): SNHLY, FYNNEI. The CDR3 nucleotides read TGTGCCAGCAGGCCGGGACAGGGAGGGGCGGGAGAGACCCAGTACTTC. Translating gives CASRPGQGGAGETQYF.

CDR3 in amino acids: CASTNRDGLFYGYTF. CDR3 nucleotide sequence: TGTGCCAGCACTAACAGGGACGGACTTTTTTATGGCTACACCTTC. The rearrangement links TRBV6-6 to TRBJ1-2, with a possible D match to TRBD1 (6 bases). The CDR3 runs 15 residues. V was pared by 7 bases and J by 5 bases, with 20 bases between. Germline CDR1 is MNHNY and CDR2 is SVGAGI (reference sequence).

The rearrangement links TRBV28 to TRBJ2-1; TRBD2 agrees at 7 bases. Trimming removed 6 bases from V and 3 bases from J; junction bases left unmatched: 8. CDR3 length: 15 residues. Germline CDR1 and CDR2: MDHEN and SYDVKM. The CDR3 loop is CASSIPLADYNEQFF. The CDR3 DNA is TGTGCCAGCAGCATCCCTCTAGCGGACTACAATGAGCAGTTCTTC.

The rearrangement links TRBV27 to TRBJ1-2; no definite D call. The CDR3 sequence is 14 residues long. Looked up from germline, CDR1 is MNHEY and CDR2 is SMNVEV (reference sequence). V was trimmed by 4 bases and J by 6 bases, leaving 15 bases between them. The chain's CDR3 is CASSSVRDRDGYTF. The DNA for the CDR3 is TGTGCCAGCAGTTCCGTCCGAGACCGGGATGGCTACACCTTC.

The CDR3 DNA is TGCGCCAGCAGCCAAGAACTAGGGGGCGAAGGCAATGAGCAGTTCTTC. It translates to CASSQELGGEGNEQFF. The gene calls are TRBV4-1 and TRBJ2-1, with 7 nucleotides matching TRBD1. V was clipped by 0 bases and J by 6 bases; unmatched bases: 8. CDR3 length: 16 residues. Per germline, CDR1 MGHRA and CDR2 YSYEKL.

This chain links TRBV15 with TRBJ1-4, with 9 bases matching TRBD1. In germline, CDR1 is LNHNV, CDR2 YYDKDF (reference sequence). J lost 6 bases, V lost 4 bases, and 3 bases had no gene match. The CDR3 totals 14 residues. This CDR3 is CATSTTGGYEKLFF. CDR3 bases: TGTGCCACCAGCACCACAGGGGGCTATGAAAAACTGTTTTTT.

The chain's CDR3 is CASSRGTSGGAWHEQFF. In nucleotides, the CDR3 is TGTGCCAGCAGCCGAGGCACTAGCGGGGGGGCCTGGCATGAGCAGTTCTTC. The V call is TRBV5-4, the J call TRBJ2-1; TRBD2 matches at 13 bases. J gave up 8 bases and V 4 bases, and 12 bases lay outside the gene matches. Germline values: CDR1 SGHNT, CDR2 YYREEE (reference sequence). The CDR3 is 17 residues long.

The chain has TRBV4-3 and TRBJ2-4; D is unclear. The CDR3 length is 16 residues. V dropped 0 bases and J dropped 0 bases, with 9 bases sitting between them. Germline CDR1 LGHNA, CDR2 YSLEER. The CDR3 coding sequence is TGCGCCAGCAGCCAAGACGCGGCCCTAGCCAAAAACATTCAGTACTTC. This sequence encodes CASSQDAALAKNIQYF.

The chain joins TRBV6-6 to TRBJ2-1; D gene ambiguous. V was clipped by 6 bases and J by 6 bases, with 15 bases between them. Germline V lookup: CDR1 MNHNY, CDR2 SVGAGI (reference sequence). The CDR3 runs to 14 residues. The chain's CDR3 is CASSKETPGNEQFF. CDR3 sequence (DNA): TGTGCCAGCAGCAAAGAGACTCCTGGCAATGAGCAGTTCTTC.

The rearrangement uses TRBV14 and TRBJ2-7; 8 nucleotides agree with TRBD1. The CDR3 is 14 residues long. CDR1 and CDR2 from the germline V gene are SGHDN and FVKESK. The V gene end was trimmed by 1 base and the J gene end by 4 bases; junction bases not matched to a gene: 3. CDR3 DNA: TGTGCCAGCAGCCAAGGGACAGGGTTTTACGAGCAGTACTTC. It encodes CASSQGTGFYEQYF.

The genes are TRBV28 and TRBJ1-1, with D possibly being TRBD1 (6 bases). Deletions cut 3 bases from V and 5 bases from J, with 7 bases between. Germline V lookup: CDR1 MDHEN, CDR2 SYDVKM. The CDR3 is 12 amino acids. CDR3 amino acids: CASSFRGTEAFF. Written as DNA, the CDR3 is TGTGCCAGCAGTTTTAGGGGGACTGAAGCTTTCTTT.